The sequence of this TCR beta chain was determined in a study of T cell repertoires in cytomegalovirus infection. The wider study: The authors relied on CMV epitopes, both recently identified HLA-C-restricted and well-studied HLA-B-restricted. Public TCR beta signatures provided an indication of both CMV infection and a matching HLA type.

Per germline, CDR1 SGHTA and CDR2 FQGNSA. The J segment lost 3 bases and the V segment lost 2 bases, leaving 14 bases of the junction unmatched. The CDR3 covers 18 residues. Broader study findings: The ex vivo response showed dominance by HLA-C-restricted CMV-specific TCR beta clonotypes.

In this sample, this clonotype turned up many times. Its cognate antigen is unknown. TCRdb reprocessed the reads with MiXCR, giving one entry per CDR3 protein. The data contain fewer than 1,000,000 distinct CDR3 sequences, around 30% of them singletons. This clonotype originated in a human donor in good health (CMV status not recorded). Some clones in this sample may be carry-over from other donors' samples. Specimen: cultured CD8+ T cells from PBMCs, collected from culture after CMV antigen stimulation. The V gene is TRBV7-2, the J gene TRBJ2-5, with 8 nucleotides matching TRBD1. In DNA form, the CDR3 reads TGTGCCAGCAGCTTAAATAGGGTTGGCAGGGGGCCTGAAGAGACCCAGTACTTC. Residues: CASSLNRVGRGPEETQYF.